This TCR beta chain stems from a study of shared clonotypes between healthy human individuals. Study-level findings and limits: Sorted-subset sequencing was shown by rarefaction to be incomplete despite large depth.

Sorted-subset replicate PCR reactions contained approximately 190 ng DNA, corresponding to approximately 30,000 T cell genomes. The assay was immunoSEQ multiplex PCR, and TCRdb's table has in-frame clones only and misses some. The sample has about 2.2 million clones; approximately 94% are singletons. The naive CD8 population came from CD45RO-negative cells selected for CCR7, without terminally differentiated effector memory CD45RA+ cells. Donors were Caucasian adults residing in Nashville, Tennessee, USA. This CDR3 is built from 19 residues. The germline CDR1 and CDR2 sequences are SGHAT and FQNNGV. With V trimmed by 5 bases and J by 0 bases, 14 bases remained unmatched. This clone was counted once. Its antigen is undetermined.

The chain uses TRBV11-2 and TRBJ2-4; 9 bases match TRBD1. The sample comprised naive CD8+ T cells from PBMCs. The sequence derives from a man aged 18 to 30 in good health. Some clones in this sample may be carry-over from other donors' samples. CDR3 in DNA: TGTGCCAGCAGCGAACAGGGGGCTGTGAGGGTACTAGCCAAAAACATTCAGTACTTC. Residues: CASSEQGAVRVLAKNIQYF.